Listed below are T cell receptor beta chains from one sample, sequenced in a study of T cell changes during pregnancy in multiple sclerosis. Clones were sequenced by immunoSEQ multiplex PCR, and TCRdb holds only the in-frame ones, with some missing. The top ten hold roughly 1% of the sample, which has 65,000 to 80,000 clones, around 93% seen once. This material consisted of peripheral blood, taken in the first trimester of pregnancy. The receptor source for this set is a female donor with multiple sclerosis, enrolled in a pregnancy study. Each CDR3 is given with its conserved first and last residue. A D gene is named only where the DNA matches it firmly. The size entry is marked missing in some rows and otherwise reads once, few, many or a size class.

-	-	TRBV19	TRBJ1-5	TGTGCCAGTAGTTTGGAGCATAGCAATCAGCCCCAGCATTTT	CASSLEHSNQPQHF
-	-	TRBV30	TRBJ2-5	TGTGCCTGGAGTCGCCCACAGGGTCCACAAGAGACCCAGTACTTC	CAWSRPQGPQETQYF
-	-	TRBV4-1	TRBJ1-2	TGCGCCAGCAGCCAAACCTGGGCAAGCACCAGTTATGGCTACACCTTC	CASSQTWASTSYGYTF
-	-	TRBV11-1	TRBJ2-3	TGTGCCAGCAGCTTAGCGGGAGAGAACACAGATACGCAGTATTTT	CASSLAGENTDTQYF
-	-	TRBV18	TRBJ1-4	TGTGCCAGCTCACCACGGATCAACAGGGATAATGAAAAACTGTTTTTT	CASSPRINRDNEKLFF
-	-	TRBV7-6	TRBJ2-7	TGTGCCAGCAGCTTAACGAACAGGGACGTCAAGTACTTC	CASSLTNRDVKYF
TRBD2	-	TRBV19	TRBJ2-1	TGTGCCAGTAGTAAAACAGGGGGCATGGTTAGCGGGAGGGCCGTACATGAGCAGTTCTTC	CASSKTGGMVSGRAVHEQFF
-	-	TRBV7-8	TRBJ2-2	TGTGCCAGCAGCTTAGGACAGACGAACACCGGGGAGCTGTTTTTT	CASSLGQTNTGELFF
-	-	TRBV15	TRBJ1-1	TGTGCCACCAGCAGAGTGATAGGGGTAGGGAACACTGAAGCTTTCTTT	CATSRVIGVGNTEAFF
-	-	TRBV7-3	TRBJ1-2	TGTGCCAGCAGCCCAGGGCTCCCAGGCGTTAGTGGCTACACCTTC	CASSPGLPGVSGYTF
-	once	TRBV6-4	TRBJ2-1	TGTGCCAGCAGTGGAGGGAGTGGGGTGGACAATGAGCAGTTCTTC	CASSGGSGVDNEQFF
TRBD2	-	TRBV28	TRBJ2-2	TGTGCCAGCCAGAGATTAGCGGGAGGTGGGGAGCTGTTTTTT	CASQRLAGGGELFF
TRBD1	-	TRBV2	TRBJ1-3	TGTGCCAGCAATTCGGACAGGGTTGGAAACACCATATATTTT	CASNSDRVGNTIYF
TRBD2	-	TRBV2	TRBJ2-1	TGTGCCAGCAGTGAAGCGCTTCCACTAGCGGGGGGCCACTCCTACAATGAGCAGTTCTTC	CASSEALPLAGGHSYNEQFF
TRBD1	once	TRBV11-2	TRBJ2-7	TGTGCCAGCAGCTTATACAGGGGGCCCGAGCAGTACTTC	CASSLYRGPEQYF
TRBD1	-	TRBV7-8	TRBJ2-7	TGTGCCAGCGCGACAGGGGGCCCCTACGAGCAGTACTTC	CASATGGPYEQYF
-	-	TRBV10-1	TRBJ2-7	TGCGCCAGCAGTGAGTCTGGCAGAGGGCAGTACTTC	CASSESGRGQYF
TRBD1	-	TRBV9	TRBJ2-7	TGTGCCAGCAGCACGACAGGGTTGGGGGAGCAGCACTTC	CASSTTGLGEQHF
-	-	TRBV7-2	TRBJ1-1	TGTGCCAGCAGCTCCCCCCGGGGGAACACTGAAGCTTTCTTT	CASSSPRGNTEAFF
-	once	TRBV11-2	TRBJ1-5	TGTGCCAGCAGCTTAGGGACCGGAGGGCATCAGCCCCAGCATTTT	CASSLGTGGHQPQHF
-	-	TRBV19	TRBJ1-6	TGTGCCAGTAGTATAGTAGGGGCACCCCTCCACTTT	CASSIVGAPLHF
-	-	TRBV5-1	TRBJ1-1	TGCGCCAGCAGCTTGACAGGGCTTGAGGCTGAAGCTTTCTTT	CASSLTGLEAEAFF
TRBD2	-	TRBV9	TRBJ2-2	TGTGCCAGCAGCGTATTAACTAGCGGCGGGGAGCTGTTTTTT	CASSVLTSGGELFF
-	-	TRBV7-8	TRBJ2-5	TGTGCCAGCAGCTTAGGCGAATACGAGACCCAGTACTTC	CASSLGEYETQYF
TRBD1	-	TRBV28	TRBJ1-5	TGTGCCAGCAGTTTACCCGACAGGGGGAGTCAGCCCCAGCATTTT	CASSLPDRGSQPQHF
-	-	TRBV6-5	TRBJ1-5	TGTGCCAGCAGCCACGGGGGGGAACATCAGCCCCAGCATTTT	CASSHGGEHQPQHF
-	-	TRBV28	TRBJ1-1	TGTGCCAGCATATGGGTATCGAGGACTGAAGCTTTCTTT	CASIWVSRTEAFF